Listed here are 21 T cell receptor beta chains from one sample, sequenced in a study of T-cell reconstitution after alpha-beta-depleted transplantation in children. Researchers prepared the TCRbeta library using unique molecular identifiers, the study reports. TCRdb re-called the PCR reads with MiXCR, one entry per CDR3 protein. The sample holds around 580,000 distinct CDR3 sequences, approximately 30% seen once. The sequences come from PBMCs, collected before TCRalphabeta/CD19-depleted stem cell transplant. These receptor sequences come from a boy under two years old with Wiskott-Aldrich syndrome, due to receive a stem cell transplant.

This chain connects TRBV5-1 to TRBJ2-7; D remains unclear. This CDR3 is 14 amino acids long. The germline V and J ends were trimmed by 1 base and 0 bases, with 8 bases remaining between them. CDR1 and CDR2 (germline): SGHRS, YFSETQ. The CDR3 DNA reads as TGCGCCAGCAGCTTGTTCGGCAACTCCTACGAGCAGTACTTC. Translation gives CASSLFGNSYEQYF.

This clonotype was picked up a small number of times. This sequence joins TRBV24-1 and TRBJ2-1; D is unclear. V was cut by 4 bases and J by 5 bases, with 11 bases left in between. Germline CDR1 reads KGHDR; CDR2 reads SFDVKD. This CDR3 region has 14 residues. The DNA of the CDR3 is TGTGCCACCAGTGAGGCGTCCCCGAACAATGAGCAGTTCTTC. Amino acids: CATSEASPNNEQFF.

This clonotype has a handful of counts. This sequence joins TRBV12-3 or TRBV12-4 and TRBJ2-1, with D maybe TRBD1 (6 bases). CDR3 length equals 14 residues. Deletions cut 5 bases from V and 6 bases from J, with 14 bases between. The CDR3 protein is CASSPTQTGNEQFF. The DNA of the CDR3 is TGTGCCAGCAGTCCCACACAGACAGGCAATGAGCAGTTCTTC.

This clonotype has a handful of counts. This chain connects TRBV5-1 to TRBJ1-1; 7 bases match TRBD1. The CDR3 has 17 amino acids. Germline V CDR1 and CDR2: SGHRS, YFSETQ. The J segment lost 0 bases and the V segment lost 4 bases, leaving 12 bases of the junction unmatched. This CDR3 reads CASSLRQGWGMNTEAFF. The CDR3 DNA reads as TGCGCCAGCAGCCTTCGACAGGGTTGGGGCATGAACACTGAAGCTTTCTTT.

The CDR3 DNA follows: TGTGCCAGCAGCGTCAGGGGCGGGGTGACAGATACGCAGTATTTT. This codes for CASSVRGGVTDTQYF. The V and J genes are TRBV9 and TRBJ2-3; perhaps D is TRBD1 or TRBD2 (6 bases each). The CDR3 has 15 residues. Germline-derived CDR1 and CDR2 are SGDLS and YYNGEE. Trimming removed 2 bases from V and 3 bases from J, with 13 bases in between.

Ten or more counts support this clonotype. The genes are TRBV28 and TRBJ2-1; 12 positions match TRBD2. V dropped 5 bases and J dropped 4; count of bases not matched to a gene: 6. The CDR3 sequence is 16 residues long. Germline V lookup: CDR1 MDHEN, CDR2 SYDVKM. CDR3 nucleotides: TGTGCCAGCAGTCCCTTGACTAGCGGGAGATACAATGAGCAGTTCTTC. Amino acid sequence: CASSPLTSGRYNEQFF.

In this sample, this clonotype turned up a few times. The CDR3 loop reads CASSVDVNTGELFF. CDR3 bases: TGCGCCAGCAGCGTGGACGTGAACACCGGGGAGCTGTTTTTT. The V call is TRBV5-1, the J call TRBJ2-2, with unresolved D. Germline values: CDR1 SGHRS, CDR2 YFSETQ. V lost 4 bases and J 1 base, leaving 8 bases between the germline ends. This CDR3 is 14 amino acids long.

The sample holds a few counts of this clonotype. This chain connects TRBV9 to TRBJ2-7; weak D call: TRBD2 (6 bases). CDR1 is SGDLS and CDR2 is YYNGEE in the germline V gene. Trimming left V 2 bases short and J 4 bases short, with 10 bases between. CDR3 length: 13 amino acids. The CDR3: CASSVREKYEQYF. The CDR3, as DNA: TGTGCCAGCAGCGTCCGGGAGAAGTACGAGCAGTACTTC.

The chain recombines TRBV10-3 with TRBJ2-5; 12 positions agree with TRBD2. CDR1 is ENHRY, CDR2 SYGVKD, per germline. Trimming cost V 4 bases and J 0 bases; bases outside gene matches: 6. CDR3 length: 17 residues. The CDR3 loop reads CAISGRTSGAYQETQYF. CDR3 coding DNA: TGTGCCATCAGTGGGAGGACTAGCGGGGCATACCAAGAGACCCAGTACTTC.

This clonotype was seen a handful of times. The chain couples TRBV5-1 to TRBJ2-7; D possibly corresponds to TRBD2 (6 bases). Trimming pared 0 bases from V and 2 bases from J, leaving 12 bases between. Germline loops: CDR1 SGHRS, CDR2 YFSETQ. The CDR3 sequence is 15 residues long. CDR3: CASSLAWGVAYEQYF. CDR3 sequence (DNA): TGCGCCAGCAGCTTGGCCTGGGGGGTTGCCTACGAGCAGTACTTC.

The chain has TRBV5-1 and TRBJ1-5; D is perhaps TRBD1 (6 bases). V gave up 1 base and J gave up 7 bases, with 18 bases separating them. The CDR3 covers 16 residues. Germline V CDR1 and CDR2: SGHRS, YFSETQ. CDR3 loop: CASSLSPGATGQPQHF. The CDR3 DNA reads as TGCGCCAGCAGCTTGTCCCCAGGGGCGACCGGCCAGCCCCAGCATTTT.

CDR3 amino acids: CASSPGAPNTEAFF. CDR3 sequence (DNA): TGTGCCAGCTCACCAGGGGCGCCGAACACTGAAGCTTTCTTT. This chain joins TRBV18 and TRBJ1-1; maybe TRBD1 (5 bases). The CDR3 sequence is 14 residues long. V shed 2 bases and J shed 1 base, with 8 bases lying between them. Germline values: CDR1 KGHSH, CDR2 LQKENI.

This clonotype was detected only a few times. The J gene is TRBJ1-5, the V gene TRBV7-2; possibly TRBD1 for D (6 bases). Per germline, CDR1 SGHTA and CDR2 FQGNSA. The ends were cut back, 1 base at V and 2 bases at J, with 12 bases in the middle. There are 16 residues in the CDR3. Here the CDR3 reads CASSLGQDLGNQPQHF. The CDR3 nucleotides read TGTGCCAGCAGCTTAGGACAGGATCTAGGCAATCAGCCCCAGCATTTT.

The chain has TRBV7-9 and TRBJ2-2, with D perhaps TRBD1 (6 bases). The CDR3 has 13 amino acids. CDR1 and CDR2 from the germline V gene are SEHNR and FQNEAQ (reference sequence). V lost 7 bases and J 1 base, leaving 7 bases between the germline ends. CDR3 bases: TGTGCCAGCAAACAGGGGAACACCGGGGAGCTGTTTTTT. Its translation is CASKQGNTGELFF.

This clonotype occurred a few times. The CDR3 region has the DNA TGCGCCAGCAGCTCGGGCATGGACAGGGGGCGTTGGAATGAGCAGTTCTTC. This translates into CASSSGMDRGRWNEQFF. The chain recombines TRBV5-1 with TRBJ2-1, with 11 bases identical to TRBD1. Germline V gene lookup returns CDR1 SGHRS and CDR2 YFSETQ. With 3 bases clipped from V and 7 bases from J, the junction kept 12 bases outside the gene matches. There are 17 residues in the CDR3.

The V gene is TRBV28, the J gene TRBJ2-5; either TRBD1 or TRBD2 may supply D (5 bases each). Deletions cut 7 bases from V and 4 bases from J, with 19 bases between. CDR3 size: 15 residues. CDR1 is MDHEN and CDR2 is SYDVKM in the germline V gene. The CDR3 protein is CASTPSGLAVETQYF. The CDR3 nucleotides are TGTGCCAGCACCCCATCGGGGCTAGCAGTAGAGACCCAGTACTTC.

The chain combines TRBV6-1 with TRBJ1-2; TRBD1 matches at 9 bases. The length of the CDR3 is 15 residues. Germline V gene data show CDR1 as MNHNS and CDR2 as SASEGT. The junction had 5 bases not matched to a gene; V was cut back by 4 bases and J by 2 bases. In DNA form, the CDR3 reads TGTGCCAGCAGTGCCTACAGGGGGCGCAACTATGGCTACACCTTC. Translating it yields CASSAYRGRNYGYTF.

The chain joins TRBV12-3 or TRBV12-4 to TRBJ2-7; D remains unclear. V was clipped by 3 bases and J by 7 bases, with 16 bases between them. This CDR3 is built from 14 residues. Written as DNA, the CDR3 is TGTGCCAGCAGTTTCGGTAATCTGGCACGGGAGCAGTACTTC. Translated, it gives CASSFGNLAREQYF.

The table lists this clonotype with a few counts. The chain carries TRBV20-1 and TRBJ2-3; the D is unclear. The CDR3 covers 13 residues. Germline CDR1 is DFQATT and CDR2 is SNEGSKA (reference sequence). With 2 bases removed from V and 1 base from J, the gap between germline ends came to 7 bases. The CDR3, as DNA: TGCAGTGCTAGAATCCCAGGCACAGATACGCAGTATTTT. Amino acids: CSARIPGTDTQYF.

The V and J genes are TRBV5-1 and TRBJ2-7; the D is unclear. CDR1 is SGHRS, CDR2 YFSETQ, per germline. The CDR3 loop spans 15 amino acids. Trimming removed 0 bases from V and 0 bases from J, with 10 bases in between. The chain's CDR3 is CASSLEAISSYEQYF. CDR3 coding DNA: TGCGCCAGCAGCTTGGAGGCAATAAGCTCCTACGAGCAGTACTTC.

This rearrangement joins TRBV20-1 to TRBJ1-5; D unresolved. The V end was cut by 0 bases, the J end by 0 bases, with 9 bases between. CDR3 length: 15 amino acids. The germline gives CDR1 DFQATT, CDR2 SNEGSKA (reference sequence). The CDR3 loop is CSARDAAVSNQPQHF. The CDR3 region has the DNA TGCAGTGCTAGAGATGCGGCAGTTAGCAATCAGCCCCAGCATTTT.